Each of the 18 T cell receptor beta chains below was sequenced from the same sample in a study of CD8 T cells in ankylosing spondylitis. TCRdb reprocessed the 5' RACE reads with MiXCR, giving one entry per CDR3 protein. The table includes over 110,000 distinct CDR3 sequences, 6.5% to 8.5% detected once. Sequenced sample: synovial fluid, either unsorted or a sorted T cell fraction (not recorded which). These TCRs come from a male donor with ankylosing spondylitis.

This clonotype was seen a few times. The chain links TRBV6-2 or TRBV6-3 to TRBJ2-5; D is undetermined. The CDR3 totals 13 residues. CDR1 and CDR2 from the germline V gene are MNHEY and SVGEGT. V gave up 6 bases and J gave up 2 bases, with 10 bases separating them. CDR3 coding DNA: TGTGCCAGCAGAAGTAGGGTGCAAGAGACCCAGTACTTC. It encodes CASRSRVQETQYF.

This clonotype has at least ten counts. The V call is TRBV20-1, the J call TRBJ2-7, with unresolved D. Germline CDR1 is DFQATT and CDR2 is SNEGSKA (reference sequence). The CDR3 consists of 13 residues. Trimming cost V 5 bases and J 3 bases, with 14 bases left between them. CDR3 protein: CSAGSPEDYEQYF. Here the CDR3 DNA reads TGCAGTGCTGGTTCCCCAGAGGACTACGAGCAGTACTTC.

This clonotype has at least ten counts. This chain joins TRBV7-8 and TRBJ2-1, with TRBD2 identical over 9 bases. Losses at the gene ends were 0 bases for V and 0 bases for J; bases not matched to a gene: 3. The CDR3 loop spans 17 amino acids. In germline, CDR1 is SGHVS, CDR2 FQNEAQ. The CDR3 region is CASSLALAGSSYNEQFF. The CDR3 coding sequence is TGTGCCAGCAGCTTAGCCCTAGCGGGGAGCTCCTACAATGAGCAGTTCTTC.

This clonotype appeared many times. V gene TRBV5-1 combines with J gene TRBJ2-3; D might be TRBD2 (6 bases). The V gene's germline CDR1 is SGHRS and CDR2 YFSETQ. The CDR3 is 13 residues long. V was trimmed by 0 bases and J by 4 bases, leaving 6 bases between them. CDR3 amino acids: CASSLERADTQYF. The CDR3 region has the DNA TGCGCCAGCAGCTTGGAGCGGGCAGATACGCAGTATTTT.

This clonotype occurred a few times. V usage is TRBV3-1 and J usage is TRBJ2-7; unclear D gene. From germline, CDR1 is LGHDT and CDR2 YNNKEL (reference sequence). Trimming stripped 4 bases from V and 0 bases from J, with 7 bases between. There are 13 residues in the CDR3. CDR3 loop: CASSLRSSYEQYF. The CDR3 bases are TGTGCCAGCAGCCTGAGGAGCTCCTACGAGCAGTACTTC.

This clonotype was seen at least ten times. The DNA of the CDR3 is TGTGCCAGCAGCTTAATCACAGGGGTCGTCAATCAGCCCCAGCATTTT. This gives the protein CASSLITGVVNQPQHF. This chain joins TRBV7-2 and TRBJ1-5, with 7 bases lining up with TRBD1. Losses at the gene ends were 2 bases for V and 3 bases for J; bases not matched to a gene: 7. Germline CDR1 is SGHTA and CDR2 is FQGNSA. This CDR3 has 16 amino acids.

The V call is TRBV13, the J call TRBJ2-7; D gene unclear. The CDR3 runs to 14 residues. The germline CDR1 and CDR2 sequences are PRHDT and FYEKMQ (reference sequence). V lost 0 bases and J lost 3, with 9 bases in between. CDR3 DNA: TGTGCCAGCAGCTTAGGAGCAGGTTACTACGAGCAGTACTTC. This gives the protein CASSLGAGYYEQYF.

The rearrangement joins TRBV30 to TRBJ2-7; 12 bases agree with TRBD2. Germline trimming cut 3 bases from V and 3 bases from J; bases unmatched to any gene: 6. Per the germline V gene, CDR1 is GTSNPN and CDR2 is SVGIG (reference sequence). CDR3 length: 15 residues. This chain's CDR3 is CAWSQTSGSHYEQYF. CDR3 DNA sequence: TGTGCCTGGAGCCAGACTAGCGGGAGCCACTACGAGCAGTACTTC.

This clonotype was observed a handful of times. The chain combines TRBV28 with TRBJ2-3, with 12 bases that match TRBD2. Germline V gene data show CDR1 as MDHEN and CDR2 as SYDVKM. V dropped 6 bases and J dropped 4; count of bases not matched to a gene: 5. The CDR3 totals 15 residues. As DNA, the CDR3 is TGTGCCAGCAGGCTAGCGGGAGGGGTCCCAGATACGCAGTATTTT. This translates into CASRLAGGVPDTQYF.

This clonotype has ten or more counts. V usage is TRBV18 and J usage is TRBJ2-7, with D uncertain. The germline CDR1 and CDR2 sequences are KGHSH and LQKENI. The CDR3 consists of 14 residues. V lost 5 bases and J lost 4, with 15 bases in between. CDR3 loop: CASSERPGLYEQYF. CDR3 nucleotide sequence: TGTGCCAGCTCAGAGAGACCCGGTCTTTACGAGCAGTACTTC.

The rearrangement joins TRBV20-1 to TRBJ1-6; tentatively, D is TRBD1 (6 bases). This CDR3 contains 14 residues. Trimming removed 0 bases from V and 8 bases from J, with 11 bases in between. Germline CDR1 reads DFQATT; CDR2 reads SNEGSKA (reference sequence). The CDR3 protein is CSARDSAGDSPLHF. DNA for the CDR3: TGCAGTGCTAGAGATTCCGCAGGGGATTCACCCCTCCACTTT.

This chain connects TRBV18 to TRBJ2-2, with TRBD1 as a possible D gene (5 bases). Germline V gene data show CDR1 as KGHSH and CDR2 as LQKENI. The V gene lost 5 bases and the J gene lost 5 bases, with 12 bases spanning the gap. CDR3 length: 14 amino acids. The CDR3: CASSVDRITGELFF. Written as DNA, the CDR3 is TGTGCCAGCTCAGTCGACAGAATTACCGGGGAGCTGTTTTTT. The variable domain in full, completed from reference TRBV18 and TRBJ2-2, reads NAGVMQNPRHLVRRRGQEARLRCSPMKGHSHVYWYRQLPEEGLKFMVYLQKENIIDESGMPKERFSAEFPKEGPSILRIQQVVRGDSAAYFCASSVDRITGELFFGEGSRLTVL.

The J gene is TRBJ2-1, the V gene TRBV6-5, with TRBD2 matching over 13 bases. The CDR3 is made up of 17 amino acids. The J segment lost 2 bases and the V segment lost 4 bases, leaving 5 bases of the junction unmatched. Germline V gene data show CDR1 as MNHEY and CDR2 as SVGAGI. The CDR3 loop reads CASSSGLAGLPYNEQFF. DNA for the CDR3: TGTGCCAGCAGTTCGGGACTAGCGGGACTCCCCTACAATGAGCAGTTCTTC.

This clonotype was counted a few times. V usage is TRBV27 and J usage is TRBJ2-1; 9 positions match TRBD2. V gave up 6 bases and J gave up 5 bases; unmatched junction bases: 11. Germline values: CDR1 MNHEY, CDR2 SMNVEV (reference sequence). The CDR3 is 16 amino acids. CDR3 in amino acids: CASRRTGASGNNEQFF. DNA of the CDR3: TGTGCCAGCAGACGGACCGGGGCTAGCGGGAACAATGAGCAGTTCTTC.

This clonotype was observed at least ten times. V and J are TRBV4-1 and TRBJ2-1; a possible D gene is TRBD1 (5 bases). The V and J ends lost 1 base and 9 bases respectively, with 16 bases between them. CDR3 length: 15 residues. CDR1 and CDR2 (germline): MGHRA, YSYEKL. Here the CDR3 reads CASSQGFFGAIEQFF. CDR3 sequence (DNA): TGCGCCAGCAGCCAAGGTTTCTTTGGGGCGATTGAGCAGTTCTTC.

The chain combines TRBV11-2 with TRBJ1-5; D is unclear. Trimming cost V 1 base and J 3 bases, with 4 bases left between them. The CDR3 loop spans 13 amino acids. Germline V CDR1 and CDR2: SGHAT, FQNNGV. This CDR3 is CASSLGPNQPQHF. The CDR3 DNA follows: TGTGCCAGCAGCTTAGGTCCCAATCAGCCCCAGCATTTT.

This clonotype was found a few times. The chain carries TRBV12-3 or TRBV12-4 and TRBJ2-2, with D hard to call. This CDR3 has 15 residues. The V gene lost 6 bases and the J gene lost 5 bases, with 16 bases spanning the gap. CDR3 coding DNA: TGTGCCAGCAGCCTATTACTCACCACTACCGGGGAGCTGTTTTTT. Its protein is CASSLLLTTTGELFF.

This clonotype showed up many times. The CDR3 nucleotides read TGTGCCAGCAGTTCCCAACTGAGGAGCTCCTACAATGAGCAGTTCTTC. Amino acid sequence: CASSSQLRSSYNEQFF. V is TRBV2 and J is TRBJ2-1; D is ambiguous. V gave up 5 bases and J gave up 0 bases, with 14 bases separating them. The CDR3 runs to 16 residues. From germline, CDR1 is SNHLY and CDR2 FYNNEI.